Below are 12 T cell receptor beta chains sequenced from a single sample in a study of blood T cells in healthy people across ages. Sample-barcoded 5' priming and a J-beta primer mix drove a second PCR of 7 to 11 cycles. In TCRdb, the 5' RACE reads were re-called with MiXCR into one record per CDR3 protein. Of 1.5 million to 2 million distinct CDR3 sequences listed, roughly 52% are singletons. The sequenced material came from blood. These receptors were taken from a woman between 35 and 50 years old in good health.

Only a few counts were recorded for this clonotype. This chain connects TRBV20-1 to TRBJ2-7; D is undetermined. Germline CDR1 DFQATT, CDR2 SNEGSKA (reference sequence). This CDR3 comprises 13 residues. Trimming pared 7 bases from V and 5 bases from J, leaving 18 bases between. CDR3 in DNA: TGCAGTGGGGCCGGGCCACCCATGGACGAGCAGTACTTC. Translation: CSGAGPPMDEQYF.

The table lists this clonotype with a few counts. The chain carries TRBV6-5 and TRBJ2-2; D gene ambiguous. In germline, CDR1 is MNHEY, CDR2 SVGAGI. The CDR3 extends over 12 amino acids. V was pared by 5 bases and J by 5 bases, with 6 bases between. This chain's CDR3 is CASSIHTGELFF. The CDR3 nucleotides are TGTGCCAGCAGTATACATACCGGGGAGCTGTTTTTT.

This chain uses TRBV21-1 with TRBJ1-5; the table's D call, TRBD1, has no DNA check behind it. TRBV21-1 is reported as a pseudogene. The CDR3 consists of 14 residues. DNA for the CDR3: TGTGCCAGCAGCAACCCCCAGGGCGGGCAGCCCCAGCATTTT. It translates to CASSNPQGGQPQHF.

This clonotype turned up a few times. The chain couples TRBV4-3 to TRBJ2-7, with 10 bases aligning to TRBD2. The V gene's germline CDR1 is LGHNA and CDR2 YSLEER. Trimming at V came to 0 bases and at J to 2 bases, leaving 13 bases not matched to a gene. CDR3 length equals 19 residues. The CDR3 region is CASSQDAPVAGGPTYEQYF. CDR3 in DNA: TGCGCCAGCAGCCAAGATGCCCCGGTAGCGGGGGGCCCTACCTACGAGCAGTACTTC.

V gene TRBV5-1 combines with J gene TRBJ2-5; a possible D gene is TRBD1 (5 bases). Trimming pared 4 bases from V and 5 bases from J, leaving 18 bases between. CDR3 length: 15 amino acids. Germline V gives CDR1 SGHRS, CDR2 YFSETQ. The DNA of the CDR3 is TGCGCCAGCAGCGAATATGACAGCGATCAGGAGACCCAGTACTTC. Protein product: CASSEYDSDQETQYF.

This clonotype was recorded a few times. J is TRBJ2-1 and V is TRBV10-3; TRBD1 might be the D (5 bases). Germline-derived CDR1 and CDR2 are ENHRY and SYGVKD. Trimming stripped 5 bases from V and 7 bases from J, with 9 bases between. This CDR3 is built from 12 residues. CDR3 coding DNA: TGTGCCATCAGTTCTCAGGGTAATGAGCAGTTCTTC. Amino acids: CAISSQGNEQFF.

V and J are TRBV28 and TRBJ2-3, with a tentative D call TRBD2 (5 bases). The V end lost 5 bases, the J end lost 5 bases, and 20 bases lay between the germline ends. The CDR3 is 16 residues long. The germline V gene encodes CDR1 MDHEN and CDR2 SYDVKM. CDR3 region: CASSPDGVPWEDTQYF. The CDR3 DNA reads as TGTGCCAGCAGTCCGGACGGGGTCCCGTGGGAAGATACGCAGTATTTT.

A few counts support this clonotype. V gene TRBV11-2 combines with J gene TRBJ2-1; D gene ambiguous. V lost 6 bases to trimming and J lost 5 bases, with 29 bases between them. The germline gives CDR1 SGHAT, CDR2 FQNNGV. The length of the CDR3 is 19 residues. The CDR3 region has the DNA TGTGCCAGCAGTTTTTACATCCAACCCCCGTTAACAAGGGACAATGAGCAGTTCTTC. Translated, it gives CASSFYIQPPLTRDNEQFF.

The chain employs TRBV4-1 and TRBJ2-3, with TRBD2 identical over 10 bases. The CDR3 length is 17 residues. Germline V gene data show CDR1 as MGHRA and CDR2 as YSYEKL. The J segment lost 3 bases and the V segment lost 6 bases, leaving 12 bases of the junction unmatched. In DNA form, the CDR3 reads TGCGCCAGCAGTCCCACGGCCTTTAGCGGGGGGACAGATACGCAGTATTTT. It codes for CASSPTAFSGGTDTQYF.

V is TRBV7-9 and J is TRBJ2-7, with D maybe TRBD2 (7 bases). The germline V gene encodes CDR1 SEHNR and CDR2 FQNEAQ (reference sequence). This CDR3 has 15 amino acids. Trimming stripped 4 bases from V and 0 bases from J, with 13 bases between. CDR3 sequence reads: CASSSGGGHSYEQYF. The DNA of the CDR3 is TGTGCCAGCAGCTCTGGGGGGGGCCACTCCTACGAGCAGTACTTC.

This chain uses TRBV5-5 with TRBJ2-7, with 7 bases identical to TRBD1. Germline V gives CDR1 SGHKS, CDR2 YYEKEE (reference sequence). CDR3 length equals 15 residues. The V and J ends lost 3 bases and 2 bases, in that order; junction bases with no gene match: 8. CDR3 in DNA: TGTGCCAGCAGCTCAACCGGGACAGAGACCTACGAGCAGTACTTC. Its translation: CASSSTGTETYEQYF.

This clonotype was seen a few times. V gene TRBV7-2 combines with J gene TRBJ1-2; no clear D. V was shortened by 8 bases and J by 8 bases, with 12 bases between the two germline ends. Germline CDR1 reads SGHTA; CDR2 reads FQGNSA. This CDR3 spans 11 amino acids. CDR3 protein: CASGLFGGYTF. The CDR3 DNA is TGTGCCAGCGGCCTGTTCGGCGGCTACACCTTC.